The 27 T cell receptor beta chains below were found in one sample sequenced in a study of T cell clonality in common variable immunodeficiency. Study observations and caveats: Common variable immunodeficiency TCR beta sequences reportedly had fewer deletions and N-nucleotide insertions.

Only in-frame clones appear in the TCRdb table, and some are missing; sequencing was by immunoSEQ multiplex PCR. The data show tens of thousands of clones, with none appearing a single time. Their antigen targets remain unknown. Source material: peripheral blood mononuclear cells. Every receptor here comes from a human donor with common variable immunodeficiency.

This clone was seen repeatedly, ten times or more. The missing CDR3 end, 3 residues past where the read stops, is filled in from the germline J gene. The chain uses TRBV20-1 and TRBJ1-5; 9 nucleotides align to TRBD1. The CDR3 loop spans 18 amino acids. Trimming cost V 0 bases and J 0 bases; bases outside gene matches: 9. Germline assignment: CDR1 DFQATT and CDR2 SNEGSKA (reference sequence). CDR3 protein: CSAREGTGTPYSNQPQHF. CDR3 DNA (partial): TGCAGTGCTAGAGAAGGGACAGGGACGCCATATAGCAATCAGCCC.

This clone was recorded at least ten times. The read terminates 3 residues ahead of where the CDR3 ends, so the germline J gene completes it. The chain is built from TRBV5-4 and TRBJ2-5, with 15 positions matching TRBD2. This CDR3 has 16 residues. Germline assignment: CDR1 SGHNT and CDR2 YYREEE (reference sequence). J gave up 5 bases and V 6 bases, and 8 bases lay outside the gene matches. The DNA read from the CDR3 is TGTGCCAGCACCAGGACTAGCGGGGGGGCCCGGGAGACC. It is translated as CASTRTSGGARET. The whole CDR3 is CASTRTSGGARETQYF.

About this clone itself: Sequencing ends 3 residues short of the CDR3 end; the germline J gene provides the rest. The V and J genes are TRBV6-2 or TRBV6-3 and TRBJ2-3; 8 nucleotides align to TRBD2. Germline V gene lookup returns CDR1 MNHEY and CDR2 SVGEGT. The CDR3 is made up of 15 amino acids. J was trimmed by 1 base and V by 7 bases; bases with no gene match: 7. Here the CDR3 reads CASNLAGLGTDTQYF. CDR3 bases read: TGTGCCAGCAACCTTGCGGGACTAGGCACAGATACG.

This clone has at least ten counts. The read halts 3 residues ahead of the CDR3 end, with the missing end drawn from the germline J gene. The J gene is TRBJ2-3, the V gene TRBV6-2 or TRBV6-3, with D perhaps matching TRBD2 (6 bases). CDR3 length: 14 amino acids. Looked up from germline, CDR1 is MNHEY and CDR2 is SVGEGT. Trimming shortened V by 6 bases and J by 1 base, and 11 bases separated the two germline ends. The CDR3 reads CASRWDSGTDTQYF. CDR3 DNA (partial): TGTGCCAGCAGATGGGACTCCGGCACAGATACG.

There are many counts of this clone. From the germline J gene comes the end of the CDR3, since the read stops 3 residues before it. V usage is TRBV7-2 and J usage is TRBJ1-1, with D hard to call. Germline assignment: CDR1 SGHTA and CDR2 FQGNSA. The CDR3 contains 13 residues. V was cut by 4 bases and J by 1 base, with 7 bases left in between. The CDR3 sequence: CASSSQRNTEAFF. The covered CDR3 bases are TGTGCCAGCAGCTCCCAGAGGAACACTGAA.

In the case of this clone: The read ends 3 residues shy of where the CDR3 ends; the end is completed using the germline J gene. This chain links TRBV7-9 with TRBJ1-4; D is uncertain. Germline V CDR1 and CDR2: SEHNR, FQNEAQ (reference sequence). This CDR3 is 15 amino acids long. The V and J ends lost 4 bases and 5 bases respectively, with 14 bases between them. The CDR3: CASSSPTTPNEKLFF. The CDR3 DNA, read in part, is TGTGCCAGCAGCTCGCCAACGACACCGAATGAAAAA.

Ten or more counts support this clone. The read stops 3 residues short of the end of the CDR3; the missing end is completed from the germline J gene. The V call is TRBV6-1, the J call TRBJ2-5; possibly TRBD1 for D (6 bases). V was cut by 2 bases and J by 5 bases, with 12 bases left in between. This CDR3 has 14 residues. Germline V lookup: CDR1 MNHNS, CDR2 SASEGT. The covered CDR3 bases are TGTGCCAGCAGTGAACGGCCAGGGGATGAGACC. Translated, it gives CASSERPGDET. The whole CDR3 is CASSERPGDETQYF.

In this sample, this clone turned up a few times. From the germline J gene comes the end of the CDR3, since the read stops 3 residues before it. V is TRBV7-6 and J is TRBJ1-2; 9 nucleotides align to TRBD1. CDR1 is SGHVS and CDR2 is FNYEAQ in the germline V gene. V shed 5 bases and J 4 bases; nucleotides not matched to a gene: 14. CDR3 length equals 17 residues. CDR3 bases read: TGTGCCAGCAGCCCTCTTAAGGGGGACAGGGCTATCTATGGC. It translates to CASSPLKGDRAIYG. The CDR3 as a whole reads CASSPLKGDRAIYGYTF.

This clone was recorded at least ten times. The CDR3 extends 3 residues past the end of the read, so its final part is completed from the germline J gene. The chain employs TRBV5-5 and TRBJ1-2; D gene uncertain. From germline, CDR1 is SGHKS and CDR2 YYEKEE (reference sequence). V was clipped by 4 bases and J by 5 bases, with 15 bases between them. The CDR3 extends over 14 amino acids. The sequenced part of the CDR3 DNA is TGTGCCAGCAGCCCTGACATCCTGATTTATGGC. This sequence encodes CASSPDILIYG. The entire CDR3 sequence reads CASSPDILIYGYTF. The variable domain in full, with the rest retrieved from reference TRBV5-5 and TRBJ1-2, is DAGVTQSPTHLIKTRGQQVTLRCSPISGHKSVSWYQQVLGQGPQFIFQYYEKEERGRGNFPDRFSARQFPNYSSELNVNALLLGDSALYLCASSPDILIYGYTFGSGTRLTVV.

The sample holds a few counts of this clone. With the read ending 3 residues before the CDR3 end, the germline J gene is used to fill in that end. This CDR3 is also generated by other DNA sequences in the sample. The chain employs TRBV5-1 and TRBJ2-3; possibly TRBD1 for D (6 bases). In germline, CDR1 is SGHRS, CDR2 YFSETQ. V shed 0 bases and J shed 1 base, with 9 bases lying between them. This CDR3 is built from 15 residues. The DNA read from the CDR3 is TGCGCCAGCAGCTTGGGACAGGTGGGCACAGATACG. This gives the protein CASSLGQVGTDT. The whole CDR3 reads CASSLGQVGTDTQYF.

Ten or more counts support this clone. The read halts 3 residues ahead of the CDR3 end, with the missing end drawn from the germline J gene. This sequence joins TRBV4-2 and TRBJ2-7, with D uncertain. The CDR3 has 15 amino acids. The V end lost 0 bases, the J end lost 0 bases, and 9 bases lay between the germline ends. CDR1 and CDR2 (germline): LGHNA, YNFKEQ. The CDR3 spells CASSQESAASYEQYF. Incomplete CDR3 DNA: TGTGCCAGCAGCCAAGAGTCGGCGGCCTCCTACGAG.

This clone appeared a few times. CDR3 DNA, as far as it was read: TGTGCCGTACGACCGGGGGGGAGCACAGATACG. It encodes CAVRPGGSTDT. The full-length CDR3 reads as CAVRPGGSTDTQYF. J is TRBJ2-3 and V is TRBV2; 8 bases are a match to TRBD2. With the read ending 3 residues before the CDR3 end, the germline J gene is used to fill in that end. V gave up 11 bases and J gave up 0 bases; unmatched junction bases: 7. The CDR3 length is 14 residues. Germline assignment: CDR1 SNHLY and CDR2 FYNNEI.

A remark on this clone: The read falls 3 residues short of the CDR3 end, and the missing part is taken from the germline J gene. The J gene is TRBJ2-3, the V gene TRBV19, with D possibly TRBD2 on 6 matching bases. CDR1 LNHDA and CDR2 SQIVND come from the germline V gene (reference sequence). Trimming removed 3 bases from V and 1 base from J, with 20 bases in between. The CDR3 sequence is 18 residues long. CDR3: CASSMVGGGYHGTDTQYF. The part of the CDR3 DNA that was read is TGTGCCAGTAGTATGGTCGGTGGGGGGTACCACGGCACAGATACG.

Note on this clone: The read ends 3 residues before the CDR3 terminus; that terminus is restored from the germline J gene. The V and J genes are TRBV19 and TRBJ2-6, with TRBD1 matching over 9 bases. This CDR3 has 17 amino acids. Losses at the gene ends were 7 bases for V and 4 bases for J; bases not matched to a gene: 11. Germline lookup yields CDR1 LNHDA and CDR2 SQIVND (reference sequence). CDR3 region: CASTEQGATYGANVLTF. The CDR3 bases that were read are TGTGCCAGTACCGAACAGGGGGCTACGTACGGGGCCAACGTC.

This clone was detected a few times. The read ends 3 residues shy of where the CDR3 ends; the end is completed using the germline J gene. V usage is TRBV19 and J usage is TRBJ1-3; D perhaps matches TRBD1 (5 bases). V shed 7 bases and J shed 0 bases, with 13 bases lying between them. The germline V gene has CDR1 LNHDA and CDR2 SQIVND (reference sequence). The CDR3 is 15 amino acids. The part of the CDR3 DNA that was read is TGTGCCAGTACAAAGTTCGGGGGCTCTGGAAACACC. Translation: CASTKFGGSGNT. The whole CDR3 protein reads CASTKFGGSGNTIYF.

A few counts support this clone. The sequence runs out 3 residues before the end of the CDR3; the remainder is reconstructed from the germline J gene. J is TRBJ1-1 and V is TRBV7-6; the match to TRBD1 covers 9 bases. The V gene end was trimmed by 5 bases and the J gene end by 6 bases; junction bases not matched to a gene: 10. This CDR3 is built from 15 residues. CDR1 is SGHVS and CDR2 is FNYEAQ in the germline V gene. CDR3 DNA, as far as it was read: TGTGCCAGCAGCATAACCGGGACAGGGATGGCTGAA. This gives the protein CASSITGTGMAE. The CDR3, in full, reads CASSITGTGMAEAFF.

A note on this clone: The read halts 3 residues ahead of the CDR3 end, with the missing end drawn from the germline J gene. This sequence joins TRBV7-3 and TRBJ2-5; TRBD2 aligns across 9 bases. The ends lost 1 base at V and 6 bases at J; junction bases unmatched: 9. CDR3 length equals 16 residues. Germline values: CDR1 SGHTA, CDR2 FQGTGA. The sequenced CDR3 bases are TGTGCCAGCAGCTTAAGTTCTAGCGGGGCGGGTCAGACC. Amino acids: CASSLSSSGAGQT. The whole CDR3 protein reads CASSLSSSGAGQTQYF.

This clone was observed a few times. Sequencing ends 3 residues short of the CDR3 end; the germline J gene provides the rest. The chain carries TRBV19 and TRBJ1-6; D call uncertain. Trimming pared 5 bases from V and 10 bases from J, leaving 15 bases between. This CDR3 is built from 14 residues. The germline CDR1 and CDR2 sequences are LNHDA and SQIVND (reference sequence). CDR3 region: CASSQGRGRSPLHF. Incomplete CDR3 DNA: TGTGCCAGTAGTCAAGGACGGGGAAGGTCACCC.

Comment on this clone: The CDR3 goes on 3 residues after the read ends, and that part is filled in from the germline J gene. The rearrangement joins TRBV2 to TRBJ2-5; no reliable D call. The CDR3 extends over 12 amino acids. V was shortened by 5 bases and J by 5 bases, with 9 bases between the two germline ends. Germline V gives CDR1 SNHLY, CDR2 FYNNEI. CDR3 DNA, as far as it was read: TGTGCCAGCAGTTACAGTGGGGAGACC. It is translated as CASSYSGET. The full CDR3 protein reads CASSYSGETQYF.

As concerns this clone: The read comes to an end 3 residues before the CDR3 does, leaving the germline J gene to fill in the end. The J gene is TRBJ1-2, the V gene TRBV18; possibly TRBD1 for D (5 bases). CDR1 is KGHSH and CDR2 is LQKENI in the germline V gene. V was shortened by 6 bases and J by 2 bases, with 10 bases between the two germline ends. The CDR3 totals 13 residues. Here the CDR3 reads CASSMDTNYGYTF. Incomplete CDR3 DNA: TGTGCCAGCTCTATGGACACAAACTATGGC.

This clone was counted a few times. The read ends 3 residues early relative to the CDR3; the germline J gene fills the gap. The chain is built from TRBV18 and TRBJ1-1; TRBD1 might be the D (6 bases). This CDR3 has 15 amino acids. Trimming shortened V by 0 bases and J by 2 bases, and 10 bases separated the two germline ends. CDR1 and CDR2 (germline): KGHSH, LQKENI. The CDR3 bases that were read are TGTGCCAGCTCACCACCGCCGGGGGGCAACACTGAA. The encoded protein is CASSPPPGGNTE. The whole CDR3 is CASSPPPGGNTEAFF.

Turning to this clone: With the read ending 3 residues before the CDR3 end, the germline J gene is used to fill in that end. The chain combines TRBV7-6 with TRBJ2-7; 8 bases match TRBD1. The junction had 4 bases not matched to a gene; V was cut back by 5 bases and J by 1 base. Germline V gene lookup returns CDR1 SGHVS and CDR2 FNYEAQ. The CDR3 runs 14 residues. CDR3 DNA (partial): TGTGCCAGCAGCGACCGGGACAGGTCCTACGAG. It codes for CASSDRDRSYE. The complete CDR3 reads CASSDRDRSYEQYF.

Many counts were recorded for this clone. The read falls 3 residues short of the CDR3 end, and the missing part is taken from the germline J gene. The rearrangement links TRBV18 to TRBJ2-1, with 9 bases aligning to TRBD2. CDR1 is KGHSH, CDR2 LQKENI, per germline. The CDR3 has 15 amino acids. Germline trimming cut 5 bases from V and 5 bases from J; bases unmatched to any gene: 7. CDR3: CASSAGGGKNNEQFF. The DNA read from the CDR3 is TGTGCCAGCTCAGCGGGAGGGGGCAAGAACAATGAG.

For this clone: The read finishes 3 residues shy of the CDR3 end, and the germline J gene is used to complete it. The rearrangement uses TRBV7-9 and TRBJ2-5; 10 nucleotides match TRBD1. Trimming removed 5 bases from V and 5 bases from J; junction bases left unmatched: 8. Germline CDR1 reads SEHNR; CDR2 reads FQNEAQ (reference sequence). CDR3 length: 15 residues. CDR3 DNA, as far as it was read: TGTGCCAGCAGCCCCCGGGACAGGGGTCGGGAGACC. Its translation: CASSPRDRGRET. The complete CDR3 protein is CASSPRDRGRETQYF.

Comments on this clone: The observed sequence ends 3 residues before the CDR3 terminus, with the missing tail filled in from the germline J gene. The chain links TRBV6-7 to TRBJ2-4; D ambiguous. TRBV6-7 is flagged as an ORF with uncertain function. The CDR3 runs 11 residues. The sequenced CDR3 bases are TGTGCCAGCACCATAATACAACAT. It is translated as CASTIIQH. The entire CDR3 protein is CASTIIQHQYF.

This clone was seen many times. The read falls 3 residues short of the CDR3 end, and the missing part is taken from the germline J gene. J is TRBJ2-5 and V is TRBV4-1, with a tentative D call TRBD1 (8 bases). Trimming took off 3 bases at V and 0 bases at J, with 17 bases between the two ends. Germline CDR1 is MGHRA and CDR2 is YSYEKL. CDR3 length: 17 residues. CDR3 protein: CASSHTGGGGNQETQYF. CDR3 bases read: TGCGCCAGCAGCCATACAGGGGGAGGGGGTAACCAAGAGACC.

To note about this clone: The read terminates 3 residues ahead of where the CDR3 ends, so the germline J gene completes it. The chain combines TRBV2 with TRBJ2-3; D is possibly TRBD2 (5 bases). The CDR3 consists of 14 residues. V lost 7 bases, J lost 2 bases, and 13 bases lay in between. Germline-derived CDR1 and CDR2 are SNHLY and FYNNEI. The CDR3 region is CASIRGLVTDTQYF. Incomplete CDR3 DNA: TGTGCCAGCATTCGGGGTCTTGTCACAGATACG.